A single sample gave rise to the 18 T cell receptor beta chains below, sequenced in a study of regulatory and conventional T cells in RAG deficiency. Blood CD4+ CD25-low CD127-high conventional T cells supplied the genomic DNA template. Assay used: immunoSEQ multiplex PCR; TCRdb lists only in-frame clones, some missing. This sample has 45,000 to 50,000 clones; about 90% occur once, and the top ten carry 0.4% to 0.55%. These same records also appear under a second study, on regulatory T cells. In that study: The primer mix had 52 TRBV and 13 TRBJ primers.

The sequencing sample was made of CD4+ effector T cells sorted from blood. The receptors were gathered from a human donor in good health.

The chain couples TRBV5-4 to TRBJ1-3; TRBD1 might be the D (6 bases). With 0 bases removed from V and 4 bases from J, the gap between germline ends came to 17 bases. Germline V lookup: CDR1 SGHNT, CDR2 YYREEE (reference sequence). The CDR3 runs 17 residues. The CDR3 loop is CASSLGGGTGPGNTIYF. The CDR3, as DNA: TGTGCCAGCAGCTTGGGGGGGGGTACAGGGCCGGGAAACACCATATATTTT.

The CDR3 coding sequence is TGTGCCAGCAGTTTAGTGGATACGCAGTATTTT. It yields the protein CASSLVDTQYF. The chain employs TRBV2 and TRBJ2-3, with D hard to call. Germline-derived CDR1 and CDR2 are SNHLY and FYNNEI. The CDR3 is 11 residues long. Trimming left V 5 bases short and J 6 bases short, with 6 bases between.

This sequence joins TRBV9 and TRBJ1-6; D gene uncertain. Germline CDR1 SGDLS, CDR2 YYNGEE. V lost 4 bases, J lost 6 bases, and 8 bases lay in between. This CDR3 is built from 13 residues. CDR3 sequence: CASSPHSNSPLHF. The DNA for the CDR3 is TGTGCCAGCAGCCCCCACAGTAATTCACCCCTCCACTTT.

V gene TRBV11-2 combines with J gene TRBJ2-1; a weak D match, TRBD2 (5 bases). Trimming removed 2 bases at V and 7 bases at J, with 12 bases between. Germline loops: CDR1 SGHAT, CDR2 FQNNGV. CDR3 length: 14 amino acids. The CDR3 DNA follows: TGTGCCAGCAGCTTAAGGTTGAGGGCAAATGAGCAGTTCTTC. Encoded protein: CASSLRLRANEQFF.

The rearrangement links TRBV5-1 to TRBJ2-5; no reliable D call. Looked up from germline, CDR1 is SGHRS and CDR2 is YFSETQ. Deletions cut 3 bases from V and 5 bases from J, with 11 bases between. This CDR3 is built from 13 residues. The CDR3 sequence is CASSSGQAETQYF. CDR3 nucleotide sequence: TGCGCCAGCAGCTCCGGCCAGGCGGAGACCCAGTACTTC.

The chain has TRBV9 and TRBJ1-2; 7 bases are a match to TRBD1. There are 14 residues in the CDR3. The germline CDR1 and CDR2 sequences are SGDLS and YYNGEE. J gave up 2 bases and V 2 bases, and 3 bases lay outside the gene matches. CDR3 sequence reads: CASSVQQGNYGYTF. The CDR3 nucleotides read TGTGCCAGCAGCGTTCAACAGGGGAACTATGGCTACACCTTC.

The V and J genes are TRBV2 and TRBJ2-5; 9 nucleotides match TRBD1. The junction had 7 bases not matched to a gene; V was cut back by 6 bases and J by 2 bases. The CDR3 is 15 amino acids. Germline CDR1 reads SNHLY; CDR2 reads FYNNEI. Here the CDR3 reads CASRAGQGAQETQYF. In DNA form, the CDR3 reads TGTGCCAGCAGAGCGGGACAGGGAGCTCAAGAGACCCAGTACTTC.

CDR3 in amino acids: CASSLKGSSGNTIYF. The CDR3, as DNA: TGTGCCAGCAGCTTAAAGGGGAGCTCTGGAAACACCATATATTTT. The rearrangement uses TRBV7-9 and TRBJ1-3; weak D call: TRBD1 (5 bases). This CDR3 comprises 15 residues. V was clipped by 2 bases and J by 0 bases, with 8 bases between them. The germline CDR1 and CDR2 sequences are SEHNR and FQNEAQ (reference sequence).

V and J are TRBV6-5 and TRBJ2-7; 7 nucleotides line up with TRBD1. The germline V gene encodes CDR1 MNHEY and CDR2 SVGAGI. The CDR3 extends over 13 amino acids. Germline trimming cut 4 bases from V and 2 bases from J; bases unmatched to any gene: 2. The CDR3 DNA follows: TGTGCCAGCAGTTCGGGACAGACCTACGAGCAGTACTTC. It translates to CASSSGQTYEQYF.

The V gene is TRBV5-6, the J gene TRBJ2-5; D remains ambiguous. Trimming removed 0 bases from V and 0 bases from J, with 3 bases in between. Germline CDR1 SGHDT, CDR2 YYEEEE. The CDR3 covers 13 residues. CDR3 loop: CASSLGNQETQYF. The CDR3 DNA reads as TGTGCCAGCAGCTTGGGGAACCAAGAGACCCAGTACTTC.

This chain joins TRBV28 and TRBJ1-1; D remains unclear. The CDR3 sequence is 13 residues long. V lost 7 bases and J lost 1, with 10 bases in between. The V gene's germline CDR1 is MDHEN and CDR2 SYDVKM. CDR3 DNA: TGTGCCAGCATACGTAACGAGAACACTGAAGCTTTCTTT. Translated, it gives CASIRNENTEAFF.

The CDR3 protein is CASSYSETQYF. CDR3 coding DNA: TGTGCCAGCAGTTACTCAGAGACCCAGTACTTC. This sequence joins TRBV6-6 and TRBJ2-5; D is uncertain. Germline values: CDR1 MNHNY, CDR2 SVGAGI (reference sequence). This CDR3 has 11 amino acids. V lost 0 bases and J 4 bases, leaving 0 bases between the germline ends.

The chain combines TRBV6-6 with TRBJ2-7, with 7 bases matching TRBD2. Germline-derived CDR1 and CDR2 are MNHNY and SVGAGI (reference sequence). The CDR3 is 13 amino acids. Germline trimming cut 6 bases from V and 5 bases from J; bases unmatched to any gene: 7. In DNA, the CDR3 is TGTGCCAGCAGCCCCCCGGGGAGGGACGAGCAGTACTTC. This encodes CASSPPGRDEQYF.

The CDR3 loop reads CASSLFSLGNTEAFF. As DNA, the CDR3 is TGTGCCAGCAGTTTATTTAGTCTTGGGAACACTGAAGCTTTCTTT. This chain joins TRBV28 and TRBJ1-1, with unresolved D. The CDR3 has 15 residues. Germline-derived CDR1 and CDR2 are MDHEN and SYDVKM. V was pared by 1 base and J by 1 base, with 10 bases between.

This chain uses TRBV10-3 with TRBJ2-7; 7 bases map to TRBD1. The CDR3 length is 15 residues. The germline CDR1 and CDR2 sequences are ENHRY and SYGVKD. The V gene end was trimmed by 10 bases and the J gene end by 2 bases; junction bases not matched to a gene: 14. In nucleotides, the CDR3 is TGTGCCAGCTCAGCAAGCACAGGGGTCACCTACGAGCAGTACTTC. Translation gives CASSASTGVTYEQYF.

V usage is TRBV11-3 and J usage is TRBJ2-1; D is undetermined. This CDR3 is 11 amino acids long. Germline lookup yields CDR1 SGHNT and CDR2 YENEEA. V lost 1 base and J 14 bases, leaving 9 bases between the germline ends. The CDR3 loop reads CASSLVGIEFF. DNA of the CDR3: TGTGCCAGCAGCTTAGTGGGAATCGAGTTCTTC.

This chain uses TRBV29-1 with TRBJ1-1; D perhaps matches TRBD1 (6 bases). CDR3 length: 14 amino acids. The germline CDR1 and CDR2 sequences are SQVTM and ANQGSEA. V was shortened by 3 bases and J by 1 base, with 12 bases between the two germline ends. DNA for the CDR3: TGCAGCGTTGAGAGAAGGACAGCGAACACTGAAGCTTTCTTT. Translating gives CSVERRTANTEAFF.

The J gene is TRBJ1-5, the V gene TRBV19; maybe TRBD1 (5 bases). V was shortened by 3 bases and J by 2 bases, with 23 bases between the two germline ends. The CDR3 is 19 amino acids. Germline CDR1 and CDR2: LNHDA and SQIVND (reference sequence). The CDR3 DNA is TGTGCCAGTAGTATGGGGCGCTTGGCACCGCATAGAGGCAATCAGCCCCAGCATTTT. Translating it yields CASSMGRLAPHRGNQPQHF. The full variable domain, its missing parts supplied by reference TRBV19 and TRBJ1-5, is DGGITQSPKYLFRKEGQNVTLSCEQNLNHDAMYWYRQDPGQGLRLIYYSQIVNDFQKGDIAEGYSVSREKKESFPLTVTSAQKNPTAFYLCASSMGRLAPHRGNQPQHFGDGTRLSIL.